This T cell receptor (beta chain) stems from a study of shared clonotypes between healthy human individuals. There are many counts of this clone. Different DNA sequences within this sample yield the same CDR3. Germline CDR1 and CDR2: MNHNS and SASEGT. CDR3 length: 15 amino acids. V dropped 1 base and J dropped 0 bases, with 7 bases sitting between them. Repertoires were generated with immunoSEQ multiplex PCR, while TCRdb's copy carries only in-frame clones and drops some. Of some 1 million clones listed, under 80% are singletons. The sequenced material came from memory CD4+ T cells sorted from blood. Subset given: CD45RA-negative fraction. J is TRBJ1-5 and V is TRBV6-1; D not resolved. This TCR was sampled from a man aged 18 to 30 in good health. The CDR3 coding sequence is TGTGCCAGCAGTGAAGGGACCGATAGCAATCAGCCCCAGCATTTT. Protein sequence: CASSEGTDSNQPQHF.